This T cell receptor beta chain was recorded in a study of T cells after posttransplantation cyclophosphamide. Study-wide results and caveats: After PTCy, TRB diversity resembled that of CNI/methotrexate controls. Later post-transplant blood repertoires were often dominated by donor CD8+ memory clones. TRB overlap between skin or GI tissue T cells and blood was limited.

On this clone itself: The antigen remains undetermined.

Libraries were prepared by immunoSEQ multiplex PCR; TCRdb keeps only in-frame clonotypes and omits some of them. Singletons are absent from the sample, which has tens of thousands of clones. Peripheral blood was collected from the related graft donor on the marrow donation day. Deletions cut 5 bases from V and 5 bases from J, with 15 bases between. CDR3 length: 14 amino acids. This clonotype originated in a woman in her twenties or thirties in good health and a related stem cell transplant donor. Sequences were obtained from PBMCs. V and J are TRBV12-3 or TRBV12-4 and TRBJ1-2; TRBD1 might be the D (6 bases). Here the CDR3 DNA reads TGTGCCAGCAGTCAAAACAGGGTTGGGTATGGCTACACCTTC. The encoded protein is CASSQNRVGYGYTF.